The T cell receptor beta chain under discussion was sequenced for a study of cytomegalovirus exposure and HLA in healthy donors. Whole-study results and caveats: Further analysis was carried out later, and it showed several of the most significant clusters appearing linked to common viral pathogens. V- and J-gene trimming in TCR beta was tied to a missense DCLRE1C variant by an analysis performed later.

About this clone itself: As yet, its antigen is unknown.

Germline V lookup: CDR1 MRHNA, CDR2 SNTAGT. There are 15 residues in the CDR3. J lost 4 bases, V lost 6 bases, and 7 bases had no gene match. PCR primers comprised 60 Vbeta and 13 Jbeta primers. TCRdb's copy holds only in-frame clones and misses some; the assay was immunoSEQ multiplex PCR. The table counts approximately 110,000 clones; 6.8% lies in the top ten. Healthy bone marrow donors made up the donor group. Sequencing was performed on PBMCs. This sequence was found in a man in his forties in good health and CMV-seropositive. The rearrangement uses TRBV6-4 and TRBJ2-2; 8 bases fit TRBD2. The CDR3: CASSEGLVGTGELFF. Here the CDR3 DNA reads TGTGCCAGCAGCGAGGGACTAGTGGGCACCGGGGAGCTGTTTTTT.